Included here is one T cell receptor (beta chain) sequence, with context. Its antigen is unknown. Next came a second PCR, run for roughly 6 to 11 cycles, which used a sample-barcoded 5' primer along with a J-beta primer mix. TCRdb reprocessed the 5' RACE reads with MiXCR, giving one entry per CDR3 protein. The data contain hundreds of thousands of distinct CDR3 sequences, about 42% of them singletons. The germline V gene has CDR1 LNHNV and CDR2 YYDKDF (reference sequence). This CDR3 comprises 16 residues. The ends lost 4 bases at V and 6 bases at J; junction bases unmatched: 8. The source of the sample is a study of blood T cells in healthy people across ages. Whole-study context: Template switching caught about one barcoded beta molecule for each two T cells.

Study-wide results and caveats: Donor CMV status, an unknown factor, possibly confounded changes in expanded clonotypes. There were more naive CD4+ cells and higher diversity in long-lived donors than in aged donors. TCR beta diversity, measured per million T cells, fell in a roughly linear way with age.

The TCR originated in a man aged 80 or over in good health. The chain joins TRBV15 to TRBJ2-1; 11 bases match TRBD1. Sequenced: blood. Written as DNA, the CDR3 is TGTGCCACCAGCACCCTAAGGGACAGGGGGGGCAATGAGCAGTTCTTC. Amino acids: CATSTLRDRGGNEQFF.